The 17 T cell receptor beta chains presented below share a single source sample, sequenced in a study of human T cells and chemical hapten exposure. The time point here: pre-sensitization, week 0. Treatment in this sample: therapeutic diphenylcyclopropenone sensitization with weekly scalp DPC. TCRdb analysed the RACE reads with MiXCR anew, one entry per CDR3 protein. The sample shows a few hundred thousand distinct CDR3 sequences, approximately 7.5% of them seen only once. The sequencing here drew on whole blood, taken in connection with sensitization to the hapten diphenylcyclopropenone (DPC). The receptors originated from a man in his late teens or twenties with alopecia areata. Some clones in this sample may be carry-over from other donors' samples.

This clonotype has only a few counts. The rearrangement joins TRBV7-2 to TRBJ2-5; D is possibly TRBD1 (5 bases). The V gene lost 5 bases and the J gene lost 4 bases, with 20 bases spanning the gap. Germline V lookup: CDR1 SGHTA, CDR2 FQGNSA. This CDR3 comprises 16 residues. CDR3 in DNA: TGTGCCAGCAGCAAAGGGCACCAGGGTTTAGCAGAGACCCAGTACTTC. Protein product: CASSKGHQGLAETQYF.

This clonotype has a handful of counts. V gene TRBV15 combines with J gene TRBJ1-5; D unclear. The CDR3 loop spans 13 amino acids. CDR1 is LNHNV, CDR2 YYDKDF, per germline (reference sequence). V was pared by 0 bases and J by 7 bases, with 7 bases between. The CDR3 here is CATSRESQQPQHF. Here the CDR3 DNA reads TGTGCCACCAGCAGAGAGTCCCAACAGCCCCAGCATTTT. Using reference TRBV15 and TRBJ1-5 for the parts outside the CDR3, the full variable domain is DAMVIQNPRYQVTQFGKPVTLSCSQTLNHNVMYWYQQKSSQAPKLLFHYYDKDFNNEADTPDNFQSRRPNTSFCFLDIRSPGLGDTAMYLCATSRESQQPQHFGDGTRLSIL.

This clonotype showed up just a few times. The chain joins TRBV10-3 to TRBJ2-1; unclear D gene. Germline CDR1 is ENHRY and CDR2 is SYGVKD. Trimming took 10 bases from V and 2 from J, leaving 12 bases between them. The CDR3 is 13 amino acids. DNA of the CDR3: TGTGCCACCATGGCGAGTCCCTACAATGAGCAGTTCTTC. This translates into CATMASPYNEQFF.

This clonotype was observed at least ten times. CDR3: CASSLGVTVLTF. In DNA form, the CDR3 reads TGTGCCAGCAGTTTGGGAGTCACCGTCCTGACTTTC. This chain joins TRBV12-3 or TRBV12-4 and TRBJ2-6; a weak D match, TRBD2 (5 bases). The CDR3 is made up of 12 amino acids. V was pared by 3 bases and J by 12 bases, with 9 bases between.

This clonotype was observed at least ten times. This chain links TRBV27 with TRBJ2-7, with 9 nucleotides matching TRBD2. The CDR3 has 17 residues. CDR1 and CDR2 from the germline V gene are MNHEY and SMNVEV (reference sequence). The V and J ends lost 7 bases and 6 bases, in that order; junction bases with no gene match: 19. The CDR3 reads CASNLGGLTSGAREQYF. The DNA of the CDR3 is TGTGCCAGCAACCTTGGGGGACTGACTAGCGGTGCCCGCGAGCAGTACTTC.

This clonotype was seen at least ten times. The CDR3 loop reads CASSYGQGVFSRTDTQYF. CDR3 DNA: TGTGCCAGCAGTTACGGACAGGGGGTTTTCTCTCGCACAGATACGCAGTATTTT. This chain joins TRBV6-2 or TRBV6-3 and TRBJ2-3; 10 positions agree with TRBD1. The length of the CDR3 is 18 residues. V trimming: 2 bases; J trimming: 1 base; junction bases outside the gene matches: 9. Looked up from germline, CDR1 is MNHEY and CDR2 is SVGEGT.

CDR3 in DNA: TGTGCCAGCGGGGGGGCTTTTAATGAGCAGTTCTTC. Residues: CASGGAFNEQFF. This chain joins TRBV7-2 and TRBJ2-1, with TRBD2 as a possible D gene (7 bases). Germline values: CDR1 SGHTA, CDR2 FQGNSA. The CDR3 consists of 12 residues. Between the trimmed V and J ends, which lost 8 bases and 7 bases, there was a span of 12 bases.

This clonotype was counted only a few times. The J gene is TRBJ1-4, the V gene TRBV10-3; the D is unclear. Per germline, CDR1 ENHRY and CDR2 SYGVKD. The CDR3 spans 14 residues. The germline V and J ends were trimmed by 6 bases and 0 bases, with 8 bases remaining between them. This CDR3 reads CAISQQATNEKLFF. In nucleotides, the CDR3 is TGTGCCATCAGCCAACAAGCAACTAATGAAAAACTGTTTTTT.

In its sample, this clonotype was seen many times. Here the CDR3 DNA reads TGTGCCAGCAGCTTAGTGGTGGACCCACTCTCCTCACCCCTCCACTTT. Protein sequence: CASSLVVDPLSSPLHF. The rearrangement uses TRBV7-6 and TRBJ1-6; D gene ambiguous. The CDR3 has 16 amino acids. CDR1 SGHVS and CDR2 FNYEAQ come from the germline V gene. Trimming left V 1 base short and J 10 bases short, with 17 bases between.

This clonotype was found many times. The rearrangement uses TRBV20-1 and TRBJ1-2; D unresolved. The germline V gene encodes CDR1 DFQATT and CDR2 SNEGSKA (reference sequence). The germline V and J ends were trimmed by 0 bases and 4 bases, with 12 bases remaining between them. This CDR3 region has 14 residues. The CDR3 region is CSARDLGVFYGYTF. Here the CDR3 DNA reads TGCAGTGCTAGAGATTTGGGAGTCTTCTATGGCTACACCTTC.

The V call is TRBV5-1, the J call TRBJ2-7; D gene uncertain. Germline-derived CDR1 and CDR2 are SGHRS and YFSETQ. The CDR3 extends over 14 amino acids. With 2 bases removed from V and 4 bases from J, the gap between germline ends came to 13 bases. CDR3 DNA sequence: TGCGCCAGCAGCTTATCGAGCGATCGATACGAGCAGTACTTC. Its protein is CASSLSSDRYEQYF.

The chain has TRBV12-3 or TRBV12-4 and TRBJ1-5; a weak D match, TRBD1 (5 bases). V was clipped by 3 bases and J by 4 bases, with 10 bases between them. This CDR3 contains 14 residues. CDR3 sequence (DNA): TGTGCCAGCAGTTTGGGGCCGCCGAATCAGCCCCAGCATTTT. Translation gives CASSLGPPNQPQHF.

This clonotype was found many times. This chain uses TRBV2 with TRBJ2-3; 11 bases align to TRBD2. V lost 6 bases and J lost 2; bases outside the gene matches: 4. CDR3 length: 15 residues. Germline CDR1 is SNHLY and CDR2 is FYNNEI. The CDR3 loop reads CASSSTSGVTDTQYF. The DNA for the CDR3 is TGTGCCAGCAGCTCGACTAGCGGGGTCACAGATACGCAGTATTTT.

CDR3 coding DNA: TGTGCCAGCAGTTTATCGAGGACAGTGGGCCAGCCCCAGCATTTT. Protein: CASSLSRTVGQPQHF. The chain has TRBV28 and TRBJ1-5; tentatively, D is TRBD1 (6 bases). Germline V lookup: CDR1 MDHEN, CDR2 SYDVKM. Deletions cut 1 base from V and 7 bases from J, with 14 bases between. This CDR3 region has 15 residues.

This clonotype was seen more than once but under ten times. The V call is TRBV6-5, the J call TRBJ2-7; TRBD1 agrees at 7 bases. Germline assignment: CDR1 MNHEY and CDR2 SVGAGI. The CDR3 extends over 16 amino acids. With 3 bases clipped from V and 1 base from J, the junction kept 9 bases outside the gene matches. The CDR3 reads CASSYKRGDRSYEQYF. In DNA form, the CDR3 reads TGTGCCAGCAGTTATAAACGAGGGGACAGATCCTACGAGCAGTACTTC.

Details on this clonotype: A much larger clonotype is one base distant, so this may be a read error. The V and J genes are TRBV20-1 and TRBJ1-1; D gene uncertain. Trimming took 6 bases from V and 7 from J, leaving 9 bases between them. CDR3 size: 10 residues. CDR1 and CDR2 from the germline V gene are DFQATT and SNEGSKA (reference sequence). The CDR3 DNA follows: TGCAGTGCCGCTCAGTTTGAAGCTTTCTTT. It encodes CSAAQFEAFF.

This chain joins TRBV20-1 and TRBJ1-4; D may be TRBD1 (5 bases). This CDR3 has 15 residues. Germline assignment: CDR1 DFQATT and CDR2 SNEGSKA (reference sequence). Between the trimmed V and J ends, which lost 0 bases and 8 bases, there was a span of 16 bases. The CDR3 nucleotides are TGCAGTGCTAGAGATCTCGGGAGACAGTCGGAAAAACTGTTTTTT. The encoded protein is CSARDLGRQSEKLFF.